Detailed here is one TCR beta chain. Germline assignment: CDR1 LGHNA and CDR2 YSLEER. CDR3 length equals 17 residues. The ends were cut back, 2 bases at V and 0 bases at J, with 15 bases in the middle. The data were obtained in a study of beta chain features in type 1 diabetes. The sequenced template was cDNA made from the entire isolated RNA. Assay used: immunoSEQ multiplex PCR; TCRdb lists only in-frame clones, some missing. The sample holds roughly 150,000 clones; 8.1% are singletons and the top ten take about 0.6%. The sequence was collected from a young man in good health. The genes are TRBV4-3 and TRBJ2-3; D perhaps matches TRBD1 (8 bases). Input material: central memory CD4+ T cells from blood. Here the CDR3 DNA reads TGCGCCAGCAGCCAAAACGGACAGGGACTAAGCACAGATACGCAGTATTTT. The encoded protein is CASSQNGQGLSTDTQYF.